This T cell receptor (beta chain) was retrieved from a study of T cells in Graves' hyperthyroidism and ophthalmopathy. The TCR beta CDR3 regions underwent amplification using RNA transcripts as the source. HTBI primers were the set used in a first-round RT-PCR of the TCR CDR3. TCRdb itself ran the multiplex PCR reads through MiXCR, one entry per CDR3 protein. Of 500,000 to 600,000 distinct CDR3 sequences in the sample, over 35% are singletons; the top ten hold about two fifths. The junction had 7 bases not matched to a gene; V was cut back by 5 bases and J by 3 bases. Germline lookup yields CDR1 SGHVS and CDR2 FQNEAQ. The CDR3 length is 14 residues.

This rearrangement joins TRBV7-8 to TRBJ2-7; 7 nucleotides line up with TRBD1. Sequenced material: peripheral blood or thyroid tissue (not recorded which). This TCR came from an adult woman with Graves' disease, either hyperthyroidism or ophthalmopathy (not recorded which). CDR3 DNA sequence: TGTGCCAGCAGCCAACTCGGGACAGTCTACGAGCAGTACTTC. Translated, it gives CASSQLGTVYEQYF.